One and the same sample provided the 31 T cell receptor beta chains below, sequenced in a study of shared clonotypes between healthy human individuals (dated by TCRdb to the early 2020s). The library was built by means of the immunoSEQ multiplex PCR assay. TCRdb obtained this table from immuneACCESS and retained in-frame rearrangements with V and J assigned. These tables miss some clones; where compared with another copy, unresolved V genes account for less than half of the shortfall, and the remainder is unexplained. This sample holds under 1,100,000 clones; roughly 80% were observed only once. The biggest ten clones account for 1.2% to 1.5% of the sample. Source material: memory CD4+ T cells sorted from blood. The cell subset or site label on this specimen signifies: CD45RA-negative fraction. These receptors originate from a man aged 18-30 years in good health.

This clone was detected only a few times. The chain has TRBV6-1 and TRBJ1-1; D is possibly TRBD1 (6 bases). Germline V gene lookup returns CDR1 MNHNS and CDR2 SASEGT. Trimming took 6 bases from V and 3 from J, leaving 14 bases between them. This CDR3 is built from 14 residues. CDR3 in DNA: TGTGCCAGCAGGCCAGGGGCGCACTACACTGAAGCTTTCTTT. Residues: CASRPGAHYTEAFF.

The V gene is TRBV6-5, the J gene TRBJ1-3, with D possibly TRBD1 on 5 matching bases. V was clipped by 6 bases and J by 4 bases, with 16 bases between them. The CDR3 totals 15 residues. Germline V gene lookup returns CDR1 MNHEY and CDR2 SVGAGI. The CDR3: CASSRNGGIGNTIYF. CDR3 DNA: TGTGCCAGCAGCCGAAATGGGGGAATAGGAAACACCATATATTTT.

The rearrangement uses TRBV5-1 and TRBJ2-5; 7 nucleotides align to TRBD2. The V gene end was trimmed by 6 bases and the J gene end by 1 base; junction bases not matched to a gene: 6. This CDR3 spans 14 amino acids. The germline gives CDR1 SGHRS, CDR2 YFSETQ. The CDR3 bases are TGCGCCAGCACCCGGGGGGATCCCCAAGAGACCCAGTACTTC. It translates to CASTRGDPQETQYF.

The chain is built from TRBV2 and TRBJ2-5; D is unresolved. V lost 2 bases and J lost 3, with 10 bases in between. Germline values: CDR1 SNHLY, CDR2 FYNNEI. The CDR3 covers 14 residues. For the CDR3, the DNA is TGTGCCAGCAGTGAATTGACATCAAAAGAGACCCAGTACTTC. Protein: CASSELTSKETQYF.

The chain recombines TRBV5-6 with TRBJ2-1, with TRBD2 matching 16 bases. V shed 4 bases and J 13 bases; nucleotides not matched to a gene: 8. The CDR3 extends over 15 amino acids. CDR1 is SGHDT and CDR2 is YYEEEE in the germline V gene. For the CDR3, the DNA is TGTGCCAGCAGCCAAGGGACTAGCGGGAGGGTGCGACAGTTCTTC. Translating gives CASSQGTSGRVRQFF.

The chain recombines TRBV9 with TRBJ1-5, with TRBD1 identical over 9 bases. This CDR3 spans 12 amino acids. Germline V CDR1 and CDR2: SGDLS, YYNGEE. Here the CDR3 reads CERGTGNQPQHF. For the CDR3, the DNA is TGTGAGAGAGGGACAGGGAATCAGCCCCAGCATTTT.

The V call is TRBV4-1, the J call TRBJ2-1, with 7 bases that match TRBD2. The ends lost 4 bases at V and 3 bases at J; junction bases unmatched: 6. Germline CDR1 and CDR2: MGHRA and YSYEKL. This CDR3 is built from 15 residues. CDR3 sequence (DNA): TGCGCCAGCAGCCTCGCGGGGGTCCACTACAATGAGCAGTTCTTC. Encoded protein: CASSLAGVHYNEQFF.

J is TRBJ2-1 and V is TRBV30; 7 bases are a match to TRBD2. The V gene end was trimmed by 1 base and the J gene end by 15 bases; junction bases not matched to a gene: 15. Germline CDR1 reads GTSNPN; CDR2 reads SVGIG (reference sequence). The CDR3 sequence is 14 residues long. CDR3 nucleotides: TGTGCCTGGAGTGACGGGGGGAACAGGAGCCCTCGGTTCTTC. It translates to CAWSDGGNRSPRFF.

The rearrangement links TRBV9 to TRBJ2-3; 9 nucleotides match TRBD2. V dropped 3 bases and J dropped 7; count of bases not matched to a gene: 15. The germline CDR1 and CDR2 sequences are SGDLS and YYNGEE. The CDR3 covers 17 residues. As DNA, the CDR3 is TGTGCCAGCAGCGCGGGGGTATCGGCGGGAGGGTCCCATACGCAGTATTTT. Translating gives CASSAGVSAGGSHTQYF.

V and J are TRBV11-2 and TRBJ1-2, with 7 bases matching TRBD1. J gave up 4 bases and V 5 bases, and 4 bases lay outside the gene matches. Germline lookup yields CDR1 SGHAT and CDR2 FQNNGV. The CDR3 covers 13 residues. The CDR3: CASSQGVGYGYTF. CDR3 in DNA: TGTGCCAGCAGCCAGGGGGTTGGCTATGGCTACACCTTC.

The gene calls are TRBV7-2 and TRBJ2-7; the match to TRBD1 covers 8 bases. The V segment lost 5 bases and the J segment 7 bases; nucleotides outside the gene matches: 13. The CDR3 sequence is 15 residues long. CDR1 and CDR2 (germline): SGHTA, FQGNSA. The CDR3 region has the DNA TGTGCCAGCAGCCTTAGACAGGGGACCTTCTCGGAGCAGTACTTC. Protein product: CASSLRQGTFSEQYF. Based on the CDR3 plus reference TRBV7-2 and TRBJ2-7, the full variable domain is GAGVSQSPSNKVTEKGKDVELRCDPISGHTALYWYRQSLGQGLEFLIYFQGNSAPDKSGLPSDRFSAERTGGSVSTLTIQRTQQEDSAVYLCASSLRQGTFSEQYFGPGTRLTVT.

This clone has a handful of counts. CDR3 nucleotide sequence: TGCGCCAGCAGCCAAGTAACCTCGGGGGCAGCCCGGGGGTTCTTT. Translation gives CASSQVTSGAARGFF. This chain links TRBV4-1 with TRBJ1-1; TRBD1 is a possible D gene (6 bases). The germline CDR1 and CDR2 sequences are MGHRA and YSYEKL. Deletions cut 1 base from V and 14 bases from J, with 23 bases between. This CDR3 comprises 15 residues.

V gene TRBV29-1 combines with J gene TRBJ2-3; 11 bases are shared with TRBD1. The CDR3 covers 16 residues. CDR1 SQVTM and CDR2 ANQGSEA come from the germline V gene. V gave up 5 bases and J gave up 4 bases; unmatched junction bases: 11. CDR3 sequence: CSVSTRTGGIADTQYF. In DNA, the CDR3 is TGCAGCGTTTCAACCCGGACAGGGGGCATAGCAGATACGCAGTATTTT.

Points on this clone: This same CDR3 is encoded by further DNA sequences in the sample. The chain recombines TRBV9 with TRBJ1-2; D remains ambiguous. Germline-derived CDR1 and CDR2 are SGDLS and YYNGEE. This CDR3 is built from 12 residues. The V end was cut by 3 bases, the J end by 7 bases, with 10 bases between. The CDR3 DNA is TGTGCCAGCAGCGGTGATCGGGGTGGCTACACCTTC. This translates into CASSGDRGGYTF.

The rearrangement links TRBV4-1 to TRBJ2-3; TRBD2 matches 11 bases. This CDR3 is built from 19 residues. With 1 base clipped from V and 0 bases from J, the junction kept 9 bases outside the gene matches. CDR1 is MGHRA, CDR2 YSYEKL, per germline. The CDR3 DNA sequence: TGCGCCAGCAGCCAAGGACCCCGACTAGCGGGGACAAGCACAGATACGCAGTATTTT. Its translation: CASSQGPRLAGTSTDTQYF.

V is TRBV21-1 and J is TRBJ2-5; TRBD2, the table's D call, was not compared with the DNA. TRBV21-1 is classified as a pseudogene. The CDR3 consists of 13 residues. CDR3 in amino acids: CARNPRERKTQYF. In DNA form, the CDR3 reads TGTGCCAGAAACCCCCGGGAGAGGAAGACCCAGTACTTC.

This clone was observed a few times. The CDR3 protein is CASSYRGQVAFF. Written as DNA, the CDR3 is TGTGCCAGCAGTTACAGGGGGCAGGTAGCTTTCTTT. The chain employs TRBV6-5 and TRBJ1-1; 7 positions agree with TRBD1. V was pared by 2 bases and J by 10 bases, with 4 bases of the junction left unmatched. The CDR3 runs to 12 residues. Germline lookup yields CDR1 MNHEY and CDR2 SVGAGI.

The gene calls are TRBV30 and TRBJ2-7, with 7 bases that match TRBD1. Per germline, CDR1 GTSNPN and CDR2 SVGIG (reference sequence). The CDR3 totals 13 residues. CDR3: CARGRGMGYEQYF. The CDR3 DNA reads as TGTGCTCGAGGCAGGGGGATGGGCTACGAGCAGTACTTC. The entire variable domain, with the rest obtained from reference TRBV30 and TRBJ2-7, is as follows: SQTIHQWPATLVQPVGSPLSLECTVEGTSNPNLYWYRQAAGRGLQLLFYSVGIGQISSEVPQNLSASRPQDRQFILSSKKLLLSDSGFYLCARGRGMGYEQYFGPGTRLTVT.

To note about this clone: This specimen includes other DNA sequences encoding the same CDR3. The chain links TRBV6-6 to TRBJ1-1; D possibly corresponds to TRBD1 (5 bases). The ends were cut back, 2 bases at V and 4 bases at J, with 5 bases in the middle. Germline CDR1 is MNHNY and CDR2 is SVGAGI (reference sequence). The CDR3 consists of 12 residues. The CDR3 DNA follows: TGTGCCAGCAGTTACGGGGGCACTGAAGCTTTCTTT. Translated: CASSYGGTEAFF.

The chain links TRBV2 to TRBJ2-7; D unresolved. Per germline, CDR1 SNHLY and CDR2 FYNNEI. V was cut by 7 bases and J by 2 bases, with 12 bases left in between. The CDR3 has 13 residues. In DNA, the CDR3 is TGTGCCAGCACTTATAACCAGGCCTACGAGCAGTACTTC. It translates to CASTYNQAYEQYF.

CDR3 DNA sequence: TGTGCCAGCAGCTTGGGGGCGGGAGGGGCAGAGACCCAGTACTTC. It codes for CASSLGAGGAETQYF. This chain uses TRBV5-4 with TRBJ2-5; the match to TRBD2 covers 9 bases. Per the germline V gene, CDR1 is SGHNT and CDR2 is YYREEE (reference sequence). V was pared by 0 bases and J by 4 bases, with 4 bases of the junction left unmatched. This CDR3 has 15 amino acids.

V gene TRBV6-5 combines with J gene TRBJ2-3, with D possibly being TRBD2 (5 bases). Trimming removed 2 bases from V and 0 bases from J, with 9 bases in between. The CDR3 runs to 15 residues. The germline CDR1 and CDR2 sequences are MNHEY and SVGAGI. CDR3 loop: CASSYGRTSTDTQYF. The CDR3 coding sequence is TGTGCCAGCAGTTACGGGAGAACTAGCACAGATACGCAGTATTTT.

The V call is TRBV6-6, the J call TRBJ2-1, with 7 bases aligning to TRBD2. With V trimmed by 0 bases and J by 6 bases, 8 bases remained unmatched. The CDR3 covers 16 residues. Germline V gives CDR1 MNHNY, CDR2 SVGAGI (reference sequence). DNA of the CDR3: TGTGCCAGCAGTTACTCGATTTGGTGGGAGGGCAATGAGCAGTTCTTC. As protein: CASSYSIWWEGNEQFF.

The V call is TRBV29-1, the J call TRBJ1-2; 7 bases line up with TRBD1. Germline V gene lookup returns CDR1 SQVTM and CDR2 ANQGSEA. The ends lost 1 base at V and 4 bases at J; junction bases unmatched: 9. There are 15 residues in the CDR3. The CDR3 nucleotides are TGCAGCGTTGAAGTTCCACAGGGGATGCGCTATGGCTACACCTTC. Its translation: CSVEVPQGMRYGYTF.

This chain links TRBV6-6 with TRBJ2-5; TRBD1 matches 11 bases. V shed 6 bases, J shed 5 bases, and the junction held 8 bases outside the gene matches. Germline V gives CDR1 MNHNY, CDR2 SVGAGI (reference sequence). The CDR3 length is 15 residues. Written as DNA, the CDR3 is TGTGCCAGCAGAAAGGACAGGGGGCAAGGGGAGACCCAGTACTTC. Amino acids: CASRKDRGQGETQYF.

This clone was picked up one time. V gene TRBV10-3 combines with J gene TRBJ2-7; 8 bases map to TRBD2. The length of the CDR3 is 15 residues. V lost 10 bases to trimming and J lost 5 bases; unmatched junction nucleotides: 16. From germline, CDR1 is ENHRY and CDR2 SYGVKD. CDR3 coding DNA: TGTGCCACACTAGCTAAACCGGGACTAGAAGACGAGCAGTACTTC. Encoded protein: CATLAKPGLEDEQYF.

The chain employs TRBV19 and TRBJ1-1; D unclear. Germline CDR1 is LNHDA and CDR2 is SQIVND (reference sequence). Trimming shortened V by 6 bases and J by 8 bases, and 13 bases separated the two germline ends. The CDR3 contains 12 residues. As DNA, the CDR3 is TGTGCCAGTAGGGGATTAGGTTTGGAAGCTTTCTTT. It encodes CASRGLGLEAFF. Complete variable domain (other parts from reference TRBV19 and TRBJ1-1): DGGITQSPKYLFRKEGQNVTLSCEQNLNHDAMYWYRQDPGQGLRLIYYSQIVNDFQKGDIAEGYSVSREKKESFPLTVTSAQKNPTAFYLCASRGLGLEAFFGQGTRLTVV.

A single count supports this clone. The V gene is TRBV11-2, the J gene TRBJ2-5, with D possibly being TRBD1 (5 bases). Trimming left V 1 base short and J 0 bases short, with 15 bases between. The length of the CDR3 is 17 residues. CDR1 is SGHAT, CDR2 FQNNGV, per germline. In nucleotides, the CDR3 is TGTGCCAGCAGCTTAGGTACCTCAGGGCGCTACCAAGAGACCCAGTACTTC. Its protein product is CASSLGTSGRYQETQYF.

The chain uses TRBV30 and TRBJ1-5, with D possibly matching TRBD1 (5 bases). Germline V CDR1 and CDR2: GTSNPN, SVGIG (reference sequence). Deletions cut 7 bases from V and 6 bases from J, with 16 bases between. This CDR3 region has 13 residues. The CDR3 nucleotides are TGTGCCTCGGGGGGGGGTCGCGGTCAGCCCCAGCATTTT. Translated, it gives CASGGGRGQPQHF.

This chain joins TRBV14 and TRBJ2-1; no definite D call. Germline V lookup: CDR1 SGHDN, CDR2 FVKESK. The CDR3 consists of 16 residues. Trimming cost V 4 bases and J 0 bases, with 13 bases left between them. The CDR3 here is CASSPFTSSSYNEQFF. The CDR3 coding sequence is TGTGCCAGCAGCCCTTTTACAAGTTCCTCCTACAATGAGCAGTTCTTC.

As to this clone: Other DNA sequences from this sample encode an identical CDR3 as well. V gene TRBV2 combines with J gene TRBJ1-1; possibly TRBD1 for D (6 bases). Deletions cut 4 bases from V and 1 base from J, with 10 bases between. In germline, CDR1 is SNHLY, CDR2 FYNNEI. The CDR3 totals 14 residues. CDR3 amino acids: CASSVAGENTEAFF. CDR3 nucleotides: TGTGCCAGCAGTGTGGCAGGGGAGAACACTGAAGCTTTCTTT.